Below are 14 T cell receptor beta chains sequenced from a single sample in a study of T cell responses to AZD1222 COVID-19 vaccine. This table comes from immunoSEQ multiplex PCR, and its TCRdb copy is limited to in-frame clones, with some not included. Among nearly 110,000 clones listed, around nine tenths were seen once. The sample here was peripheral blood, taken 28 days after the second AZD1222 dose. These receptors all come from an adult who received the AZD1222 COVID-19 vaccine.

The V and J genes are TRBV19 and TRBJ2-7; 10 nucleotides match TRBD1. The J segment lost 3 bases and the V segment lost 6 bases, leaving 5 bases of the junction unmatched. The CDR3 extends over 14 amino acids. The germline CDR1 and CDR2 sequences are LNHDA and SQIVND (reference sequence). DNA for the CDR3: TGTGCCAGTAGCTTCGGACAGGGGGACTACGAGCAGTACTTC. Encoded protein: CASSFGQGDYEQYF.

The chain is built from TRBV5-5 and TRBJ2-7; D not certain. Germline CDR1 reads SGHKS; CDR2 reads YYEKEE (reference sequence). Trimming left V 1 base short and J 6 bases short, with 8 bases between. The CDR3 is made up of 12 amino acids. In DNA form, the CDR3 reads TGTGCCAGCAGCTTGCCCCTGAGCGAGCAGTACTTC. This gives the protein CASSLPLSEQYF.

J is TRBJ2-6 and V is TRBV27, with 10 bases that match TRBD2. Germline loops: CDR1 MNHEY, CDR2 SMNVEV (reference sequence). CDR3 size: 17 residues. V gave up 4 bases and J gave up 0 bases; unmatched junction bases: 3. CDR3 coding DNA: TGTGCCAGCAGTTATAGCGGGGGGAGCTCTGGGGCCAACGTCCTGACTTTC. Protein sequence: CASSYSGGSSGANVLTF.

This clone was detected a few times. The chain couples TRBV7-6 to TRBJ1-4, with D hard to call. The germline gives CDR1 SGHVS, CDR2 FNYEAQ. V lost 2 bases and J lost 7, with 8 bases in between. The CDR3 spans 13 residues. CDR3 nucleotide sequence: TGTGCCAGCAGCTTAAGGGAAGGTGAAAAACTGTTTTTT. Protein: CASSLREGEKLFF. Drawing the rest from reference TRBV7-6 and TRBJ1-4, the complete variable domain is GAGVSQSPRYKVTKRGQDVALRCDPISGHVSLYWYRQALGQGPEFLTYFNYEAQQDKSGLPNDRFSAERPEGSISTLTIQRTEQRDSAMYRCASSLREGEKLFFGSGTQLSVL.

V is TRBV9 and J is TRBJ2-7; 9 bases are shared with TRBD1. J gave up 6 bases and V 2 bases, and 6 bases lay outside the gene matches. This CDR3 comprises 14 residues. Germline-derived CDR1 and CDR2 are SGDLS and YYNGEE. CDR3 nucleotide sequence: TGTGCCAGCAGCGTGCCGGGACAGGGTGCCGAGCAGTACTTC. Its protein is CASSVPGQGAEQYF.

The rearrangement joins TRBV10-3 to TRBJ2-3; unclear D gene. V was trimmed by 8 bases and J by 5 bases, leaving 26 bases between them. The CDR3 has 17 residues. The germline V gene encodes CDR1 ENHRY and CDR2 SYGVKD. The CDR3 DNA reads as TGTGCCATCGCCGGGTCCTCCCTTGGGAAGAGTAGAGATACGCAGTATTTT. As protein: CAIAGSSLGKSRDTQYF.

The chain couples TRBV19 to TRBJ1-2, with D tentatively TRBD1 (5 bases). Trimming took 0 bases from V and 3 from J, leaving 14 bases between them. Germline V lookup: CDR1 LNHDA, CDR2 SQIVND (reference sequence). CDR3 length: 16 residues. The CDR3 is CASSIDLGGDHYGYTF. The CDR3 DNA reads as TGTGCCAGTAGTATAGATCTAGGAGGGGATCACTATGGCTACACCTTC.

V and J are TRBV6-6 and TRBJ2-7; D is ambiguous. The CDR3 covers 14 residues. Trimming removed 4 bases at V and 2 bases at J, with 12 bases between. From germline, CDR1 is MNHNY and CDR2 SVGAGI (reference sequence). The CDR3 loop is CASSWVPRAYEQYF. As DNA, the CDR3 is TGTGCCAGCAGTTGGGTCCCCCGGGCCTACGAGCAGTACTTC.

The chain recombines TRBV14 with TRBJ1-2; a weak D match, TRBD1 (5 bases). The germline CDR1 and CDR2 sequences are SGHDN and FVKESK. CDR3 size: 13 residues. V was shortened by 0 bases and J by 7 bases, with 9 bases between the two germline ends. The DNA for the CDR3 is TGTGCCAGCAGCCAAGATTTGCAGGGTGGCTACACCTTC. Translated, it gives CASSQDLQGGYTF.

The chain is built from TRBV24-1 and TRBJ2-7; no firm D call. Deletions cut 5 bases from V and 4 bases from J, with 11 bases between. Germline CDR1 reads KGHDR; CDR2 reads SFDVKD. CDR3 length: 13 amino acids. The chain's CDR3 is CATSGGQPYEQYF. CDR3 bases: TGTGCCACCAGTGGGGGTCAGCCATACGAGCAGTACTTC.

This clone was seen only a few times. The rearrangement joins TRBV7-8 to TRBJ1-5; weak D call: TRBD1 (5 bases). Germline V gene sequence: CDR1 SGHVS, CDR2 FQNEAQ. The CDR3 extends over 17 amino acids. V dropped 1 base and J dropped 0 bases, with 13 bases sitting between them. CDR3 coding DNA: TGTGCCAGCAGCTTAGGGCGGACACCTGATAGCAATCAGCCCCAGCATTTT. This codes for CASSLGRTPDSNQPQHF.

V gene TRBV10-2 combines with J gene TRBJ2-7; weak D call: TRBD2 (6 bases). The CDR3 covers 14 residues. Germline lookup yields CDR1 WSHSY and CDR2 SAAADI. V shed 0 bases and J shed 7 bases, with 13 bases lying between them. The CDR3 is CASSESGGPREQYF. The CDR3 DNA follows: TGCGCCAGCAGTGAGTCGGGGGGTCCGAGGGAGCAGTACTTC.

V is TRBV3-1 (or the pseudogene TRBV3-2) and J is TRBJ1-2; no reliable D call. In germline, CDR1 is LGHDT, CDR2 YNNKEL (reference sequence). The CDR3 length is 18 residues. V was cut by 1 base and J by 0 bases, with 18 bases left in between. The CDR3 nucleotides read TGTGCCAGCAGCCAAGCCGGGCAAGAACTACTGTCTAACTATGGCTACACCTTC. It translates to CASSQAGQELLSNYGYTF.

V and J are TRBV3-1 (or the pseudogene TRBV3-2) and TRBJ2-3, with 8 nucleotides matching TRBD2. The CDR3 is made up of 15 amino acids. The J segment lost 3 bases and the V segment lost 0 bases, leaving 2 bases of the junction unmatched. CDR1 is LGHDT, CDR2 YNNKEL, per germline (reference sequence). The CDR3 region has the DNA TGTGCCAGCAGCCAAGACCCTAGCGGGACAGATACGCAGTATTTT. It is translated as CASSQDPSGTDTQYF.